This passage covers 20 T cell receptor beta chains from one sample sequenced in a study of T cell responses to AZD1222 COVID-19 vaccine (dated by TCRdb to about 2021). The time point tag for this specimen amounts to: about 28 days (+/-7) after the second vaccine dose. Library preparation used the immunoSEQ multiplex PCR assay. TCRdb's version of the immuneACCESS table is confined to in-frame rearrangements and falls short of the full clone set. An unresolved V gene accounts for under half of the shortfall where checked; the remainder is of unknown origin. This sample comprises 97,000 or so clones, approximately 90% of them detected only once. The ten largest make up 7.5% to 9.5% of the sample. The sample in question was peripheral blood, obtained 28 days after the second AZD1222 dose. These receptors came from an adult who received the AZD1222 COVID-19 vaccine.

The chain combines TRBV11-2 with TRBJ2-5; 14 bases line up with TRBD2. Trimming removed 6 bases from V and 5 bases from J; junction bases left unmatched: 2. Germline V lookup: CDR1 SGHAT, CDR2 FQNNGV. The CDR3 has 14 residues. The CDR3 sequence: CASRRLAGGETQYF. The CDR3 coding sequence is TGTGCCAGCAGGCGACTAGCGGGAGGGGAGACCCAGTACTTC.

This chain uses TRBV5-4 with TRBJ2-7; D not resolved. The germline V gene encodes CDR1 SGHNT and CDR2 YYREEE (reference sequence). The V and J ends lost 1 base and 1 base respectively, with 6 bases between them. The CDR3 runs to 13 residues. CDR3 nucleotide sequence: TGTGCCAGCAGCTTGATGAGTTCCTACGAGCAGTACTTC. It encodes CASSLMSSYEQYF.

The J gene is TRBJ2-7, the V gene TRBV20-1; tentative D call: TRBD1 (7 bases). The length of the CDR3 is 10 residues. V gave up 0 bases and J gave up 11 bases, with 8 bases separating them. Germline CDR1 DFQATT, CDR2 SNEGSKA (reference sequence). CDR3 coding DNA: TGCAGTGCTAGAGACAGGGGGGAGTACTTC. Translating gives CSARDRGEYF.

In this sample, this clone turned up once. The chain is built from TRBV7-2 and TRBJ2-5; D is ambiguous. Trimming took off 6 bases at V and 2 bases at J, with 10 bases between the two ends. The germline CDR1 and CDR2 sequences are SGHTA and FQGNSA. CDR3 length equals 13 residues. The CDR3 is CASSSGDQETQYF. CDR3 DNA sequence: TGTGCCAGCAGTAGTGGCGATCAAGAGACCCAGTACTTC.

V gene TRBV5-5 combines with J gene TRBJ1-1; D is undetermined. From germline, CDR1 is SGHKS and CDR2 YYEKEE (reference sequence). This CDR3 is built from 17 residues. Between the trimmed V and J ends, which lost 0 bases and 1 base, there was a span of 16 bases. In DNA form, the CDR3 reads TGTGCCAGCAGCTTGGCCTCCGGACTCCCTGGGAACACTGAAGCTTTCTTT. It yields the protein CASSLASGLPGNTEAFF. The full variable domain, in which reference TRBV5-5 and TRBJ1-1 provide the parts outside the CDR3, is DAGVTQSPTHLIKTRGQQVTLRCSPISGHKSVSWYQQVLGQGPQFIFQYYEKEERGRGNFPDRFSARQFPNYSSELNVNALLLGDSALYLCASSLASGLPGNTEAFFGQGTRLTVV.

In its sample, this clone was seen a few times. The rearrangement uses TRBV18 and TRBJ1-4, with D perhaps TRBD1 (6 bases). The germline CDR1 and CDR2 sequences are KGHSH and LQKENI. V was clipped by 4 bases and J by 8 bases, with 20 bases between them. CDR3 length: 16 amino acids. CDR3 in amino acids: CASSLDPAGVGEKLFF. CDR3 nucleotide sequence: TGTGCCAGCTCACTGGATCCAGCAGGGGTAGGCGAAAAACTGTTTTTT.

J is TRBJ1-2 and V is TRBV4-2; tentatively, D is TRBD1 (5 bases). The V gene's germline CDR1 is LGHNA and CDR2 YNFKEQ. Trimming stripped 2 bases from V and 8 bases from J, with 18 bases between. This CDR3 region has 15 residues. CDR3 in amino acids: CASSQPQGAPGGYTF. CDR3 nucleotide sequence: TGTGCCAGCAGCCAACCCCAGGGAGCCCCTGGGGGCTACACCTTC.

The rearrangement joins TRBV9 to TRBJ2-1; D gene unclear. V was pared by 2 bases and J by 3 bases, with 9 bases between. Per the germline V gene, CDR1 is SGDLS and CDR2 is YYNGEE. CDR3 length: 14 residues. CDR3 loop: CASSVDVYYNEQFF. Here the CDR3 DNA reads TGTGCCAGCAGCGTTGACGTTTACTACAATGAGCAGTTCTTC.

This clone was recorded only once. J is TRBJ2-2 and V is TRBV28, with a tentative D call TRBD2 (6 bases). Germline V gives CDR1 MDHEN, CDR2 SYDVKM. The CDR3 has 13 residues. Trimming took 10 bases from V and 7 from J, leaving 16 bases between them. CDR3 region: CATLPGAIGELFF. DNA of the CDR3: TGTGCCACTCTGCCGGGAGCAATCGGGGAGCTGTTTTTT.

The chain uses TRBV20-1 and TRBJ1-4, with TRBD1 as a possible D gene (5 bases). This CDR3 comprises 14 residues. V was pared by 3 bases and J by 8 bases, with 16 bases between. Germline loops: CDR1 DFQATT, CDR2 SNEGSKA (reference sequence). DNA of the CDR3: TGCAGTGCTAGTAGGGTCCAGGGAGGGGAAAAACTGTTTTTT. Translation gives CSASRVQGGEKLFF.

This clone was seen more than once but under ten times. Here the CDR3 DNA reads TGTGCTAGTGACCTTGAGGGACACCGGGAAGCTGAAGCTTTCTTT. Translating it yields CASDLEGHREAEAFF. V and J are TRBV12-5 and TRBJ1-1; D is perhaps TRBD1 (6 bases). The CDR3 contains 15 residues. Germline V gene lookup returns CDR1 LGHNT and CDR2 FRNRAP. Trimming shortened V by 7 bases and J by 6 bases, and 21 bases separated the two germline ends.

The CDR3 DNA sequence: TGCGCCACCCAAAGAACGGGACTAGGGAACACCGGGGAGCTGTTTTTT. Its protein is CATQRTGLGNTGELFF. The V gene is TRBV10-2, the J gene TRBJ2-2; 8 nucleotides agree with TRBD2. V lost 10 bases and J lost 1; bases outside the gene matches: 11. The CDR3 consists of 16 residues. CDR1 and CDR2 (germline): WSHSY, SAAADI.

The chain combines TRBV5-1 with TRBJ2-1, with 8 bases identical to TRBD2. This CDR3 has 15 amino acids. Trimming took 0 bases from V and 2 from J; bases not matched to a gene: 1. Germline CDR1 and CDR2: SGHRS and YFSETQ. CDR3 coding DNA: TGCGCCAGCAGCTTGGTTAGCGGGACCTACAATGAGCAGTTCTTC. This codes for CASSLVSGTYNEQFF.

CDR3 sequence (DNA): TGCGCCAGCAGCCCGACCCTGCTGGCAGATACGCAGTATTTT. Translating it yields CASSPTLLADTQYF. This chain uses TRBV5-1 with TRBJ2-3; D ambiguous. Trimming took 4 bases from V and 4 from J, leaving 13 bases between them. This CDR3 comprises 14 residues. Germline CDR1 SGHRS, CDR2 YFSETQ.

The V gene is TRBV6-5, the J gene TRBJ1-1; D remains unclear. Germline CDR1 is MNHEY and CDR2 is SVGAGI. This CDR3 contains 11 residues. V lost 5 bases and J lost 8, with 9 bases in between. This CDR3 is CASSLYREAFF. In nucleotides, the CDR3 is TGTGCCAGCAGTCTATACCGGGAAGCTTTCTTT.

This clone has just one count. The chain has TRBV7-8 and TRBJ2-2, with unresolved D. Per germline, CDR1 SGHVS and CDR2 FQNEAQ. Between the trimmed V and J ends, which lost 1 base and 4 bases, there was a span of 10 bases. This CDR3 has 15 amino acids. The CDR3 reads CASSLVLGGTGELFF. The CDR3 DNA reads as TGTGCCAGCAGCTTAGTCCTGGGCGGCACCGGGGAGCTGTTTTTT.

The chain employs TRBV3-1 (or the pseudogene TRBV3-2) and TRBJ2-1, with D perhaps matching TRBD1 (6 bases). From germline, CDR1 is LGHDT and CDR2 YNNKEL (reference sequence). CDR3 length: 15 amino acids. Trimming took 4 bases from V and 7 from J, leaving 17 bases between them. The CDR3 loop reads CASSPRGQRGNEQFF. CDR3 in DNA: TGTGCCAGCAGCCCACGGGGACAAAGGGGGAATGAGCAGTTCTTC.

Only one count was recorded for this clone. V is TRBV29-1 and J is TRBJ2-1; maybe TRBD2 (5 bases). V lost 5 bases and J lost 6, with 17 bases in between. CDR3 length equals 14 residues. Germline CDR1 is SQVTM and CDR2 is ANQGSEA. CDR3 sequence (DNA): TGCAGCGTTTCGGAGGCAGCCCTAGGCAATGAGCAGTTCTTC. This encodes CSVSEAALGNEQFF.

The V gene is TRBV27, the J gene TRBJ1-1, with D tentatively TRBD1 (5 bases). V lost 2 bases to trimming and J lost 0 bases, with 16 bases between them. The V gene's germline CDR1 is MNHEY and CDR2 SMNVEV (reference sequence). The CDR3 is 17 amino acids. CDR3 sequence: CASSLKGWGTLNTEAFF. In nucleotides, the CDR3 is TGTGCCAGCAGTTTAAAGGGGTGGGGGACTTTGAACACTGAAGCTTTCTTT.

This sequence joins TRBV10-3 and TRBJ2-1, with TRBD2 matching 9 bases. V was clipped by 6 bases and J by 4 bases; unmatched bases: 7. The CDR3 spans 15 residues. CDR1 is ENHRY, CDR2 SYGVKD, per germline. The CDR3 DNA reads TGTGCCATCAGGCTTAGCGGGAGTGGGTACAATGAGCAGTTCTTC. It codes for CAIRLSGSGYNEQFF.